Below are 32 T cell receptor beta chains sequenced from a single sample in a study of control samples from healthy donors and cancer patients. Produced via immunoSEQ multiplex PCR; TCRdb's table is partial and in-frame only. The table shows 150,000 to 200,000 clones, with more than 85% occurring only once. What was sequenced was blood. These receptors all stem from a woman aged 40 to 50 in good health.

J is TRBJ2-7 and V is TRBV16; 7 bases match TRBD1. CDR1 KGHSY and CDR2 FQNENV come from the germline V gene. The CDR3 is 12 amino acids. Trimming took 4 bases from V and 4 from J; bases not matched to a gene: 1. The CDR3 coding sequence is TGTGCCAGCAGCCGGGACAGTTACGAGCAGTACTTC. It codes for CASSRDSYEQYF.

This clone was observed a single time. This sequence joins TRBV3-1 (or the pseudogene TRBV3-2) and TRBJ2-5; D call uncertain. Trimming cost V 0 bases and J 7 bases, with 12 bases left between them. CDR3 length: 14 residues. Germline values: CDR1 LGHDT, CDR2 YNNKEL (reference sequence). CDR3 sequence: CASSQDGGYGTQYF. For the CDR3, the DNA is TGTGCCAGCAGCCAAGATGGTGGATATGGGACCCAGTACTTC.

The chain has TRBV6-5 and TRBJ2-5, with D unresolved. The V gene's germline CDR1 is MNHEY and CDR2 SVGAGI. The CDR3 loop spans 13 amino acids. Deletions cut 3 bases from V and 5 bases from J, with 10 bases between. The CDR3 DNA is TGTGCCAGCAGTTATGGTCCCGGGGAGACCCAGTACTTC. Amino acids: CASSYGPGETQYF.

The chain couples TRBV14 to TRBJ1-6; D is unresolved. This CDR3 has 15 residues. Germline assignment: CDR1 SGHDN and CDR2 FVKESK. The V end was cut by 1 base, the J end by 8 bases, with 12 bases between. CDR3 loop: CASSQGPGKDSPLHF. As DNA, the CDR3 is TGTGCCAGCAGCCAAGGGCCGGGAAAGGATTCACCCCTCCACTTT.

CDR3 in amino acids: CASSQPGASNEKLFF. The CDR3 DNA sequence: TGCGCCAGCAGCCAGCCAGGGGCTTCTAATGAAAAACTGTTTTTT. The chain carries TRBV4-1 and TRBJ1-4; TRBD1 might be the D (6 bases). CDR1 is MGHRA, CDR2 YSYEKL, per germline. Trimming left V 3 bases short and J 3 bases short, with 11 bases between. The length of the CDR3 is 15 residues.

The chain couples TRBV6-5 to TRBJ1-2; 8 bases line up with TRBD1. V trimming: 6 bases; J trimming: 8 bases; junction bases outside the gene matches: 5. Per the germline V gene, CDR1 is MNHEY and CDR2 is SVGAGI. The CDR3 loop spans 12 amino acids. The CDR3 sequence: CASSSRTGGYTF. CDR3 DNA: TGTGCCAGCAGCTCCCGGACAGGGGGCTACACCTTC.

This chain joins TRBV10-3 and TRBJ1-1, with D perhaps matching TRBD1 (5 bases). Germline V gene data show CDR1 as ENHRY and CDR2 as SYGVKD. V lost 5 bases to trimming and J lost 10 bases, with 14 bases between them. The CDR3 loop spans 12 amino acids. The CDR3 region is CAISRAGEGAFF. The CDR3, as DNA: TGTGCCATCAGTAGGGCGGGGGAAGGAGCTTTCTTT.

This chain connects TRBV27 to TRBJ2-7; 8 positions match TRBD1. V trimming: 5 bases; J trimming: 5 bases; junction bases outside the gene matches: 2. The CDR3 length is 12 residues. Germline V gene data show CDR1 as MNHEY and CDR2 as SMNVEV (reference sequence). The CDR3 bases are TGTGCCAGCAGTCCGGACAGGGACGAGCAGTACTTC. It specifies CASSPDRDEQYF.

V usage is TRBV5-4 and J usage is TRBJ1-3; D might be TRBD1 (5 bases). V dropped 2 bases and J dropped 1 base, with 10 bases sitting between them. Germline V lookup: CDR1 SGHNT, CDR2 YYREEE (reference sequence). This CDR3 is built from 15 residues. The CDR3 protein is CASSLGTGSGNTIYF. The CDR3 DNA reads TGTGCCAGCAGCTTAGGGACGGGATCTGGAAACACCATATATTTT.

V usage is TRBV3-1 (or the pseudogene TRBV3-2) and J usage is TRBJ1-3; TRBD1 matches 7 bases. The germline V gene has CDR1 LGHDT and CDR2 YNNKEL (reference sequence). V dropped 8 bases and J dropped 4; count of bases not matched to a gene: 8. The CDR3 loop spans 14 amino acids. CDR3 amino acids: CASSTGTEGNTIYF. In DNA, the CDR3 is TGTGCCAGCTCGACAGGGACGGAAGGAAACACCATATATTTT.

The chain joins TRBV7-9 to TRBJ1-5; D ambiguous. CDR1 and CDR2 from the germline V gene are SEHNR and FQNEAQ (reference sequence). V dropped 3 bases and J dropped 3 bases, with 18 bases sitting between them. The CDR3 loop spans 17 amino acids. The CDR3 sequence: CASSFGSPAQNNQPQHF. The DNA of the CDR3 is TGTGCCAGCAGCTTTGGATCCCCAGCCCAGAACAATCAGCCCCAGCATTTT.

This chain uses TRBV19 with TRBJ1-5; TRBD1 aligns across 8 bases. Germline CDR1 LNHDA, CDR2 SQIVND (reference sequence). The CDR3 is made up of 14 amino acids. After removal of 7 bases from V and 5 bases from J, the junction contained 7 bases not matched to a gene. The CDR3 sequence: CASTNRGSDQPQHF. CDR3 coding DNA: TGTGCCAGTACCAACAGGGGGAGCGATCAGCCCCAGCATTTT.

The rearrangement uses TRBV28 and TRBJ1-2; D may be TRBD1 (6 bases). V was shortened by 5 bases and J by 2 bases, with 15 bases between the two germline ends. Per germline, CDR1 MDHEN and CDR2 SYDVKM. The CDR3 totals 15 residues. The CDR3 sequence: CASSPLGGANYGYTF. CDR3 DNA: TGTGCCAGCAGTCCCTTGGGGGGGGCGAACTATGGCTACACCTTC.

J is TRBJ2-7 and V is TRBV27, with TRBD1 identical over 7 bases. Germline CDR1 and CDR2: MNHEY and SMNVEV (reference sequence). CDR3 size: 16 residues. The J segment lost 0 bases and the V segment lost 0 bases, leaving 5 bases of the junction unmatched. CDR3 protein: CASSLSYGTVSYEQYF. The CDR3 nucleotides are TGTGCCAGCAGTTTATCCTATGGGACAGTCTCCTACGAGCAGTACTTC.

This chain links TRBV10-3 with TRBJ1-2; D may be TRBD1 (5 bases). Trimming stripped 5 bases from V and 10 bases from J, with 14 bases between. The CDR3 consists of 12 residues. In germline, CDR1 is ENHRY, CDR2 SYGVKD. CDR3 coding DNA: TGTGCCATCAGTAACAGCGTAGGGGACTACACCTTC. This encodes CAISNSVGDYTF.

This clone was found once. V gene TRBV4-1 combines with J gene TRBJ2-2, with 9 bases matching TRBD2. Germline lookup yields CDR1 MGHRA and CDR2 YSYEKL. This CDR3 region has 18 residues. V was pared by 6 bases and J by 0 bases, with 11 bases of the junction left unmatched. The CDR3 loop reads CASSIRAGGPTNTGELFF. The CDR3 DNA reads TGCGCCAGCAGTATCAGAGCGGGGGGACCTACGAACACCGGGGAGCTGTTTTTT.

This chain links TRBV20-1 with TRBJ1-4; D gene unclear. Germline CDR1 DFQATT, CDR2 SNEGSKA (reference sequence). Trimming left V 3 bases short and J 3 bases short, with 11 bases between. The CDR3 consists of 14 residues. The CDR3 coding sequence is TGCAGTGCTAGTTATGGGCAGCCTAATGAAAAACTGTTTTTT. This encodes CSASYGQPNEKLFF.

The V and J genes are TRBV3-1 (or the pseudogene TRBV3-2) and TRBJ2-1; 11 bases fit TRBD2. Germline assignment: CDR1 LGHDT and CDR2 YNNKEL (reference sequence). V lost 2 bases, J lost 5 bases, and 11 bases stayed unmatched. The CDR3 spans 18 residues. The DNA for the CDR3 is TGTGCCAGCAGCCAACCCGCATCTAGCGGGGGGCTGGACAATGAGCAGTTCTTC. Protein product: CASSQPASSGGLDNEQFF.

The V gene is TRBV5-1, the J gene TRBJ1-2, with no clear D. The germline V and J ends were trimmed by 4 bases and 2 bases, with 12 bases remaining between them. Germline CDR1 reads SGHRS; CDR2 reads YFSETQ. The CDR3 is 14 residues long. CDR3 sequence reads: CASSVNGENYGYTF. CDR3 coding DNA: TGCGCCAGCAGCGTTAACGGGGAGAACTATGGCTACACCTTC. The full variable domain, with the rest looked up from reference TRBV5-1 and TRBJ1-2, is KAGVTQTPRYLIKTRGQQVTLSCSPISGHRSVSWYQQTPGQGLQFLFEYFSETQRNKGNFPGRFSGRQFSNSRSEMNVSTLELGDSALYLCASSVNGENYGYTFGSGTRLTVV.

This clone was observed a few times. V gene TRBV6-2 or TRBV6-3 combines with J gene TRBJ1-4; D call uncertain. CDR1 and CDR2 from the germline V gene are MNHEY and SVGEGT. Trimming took 2 bases from V and 6 from J, leaving 10 bases between them. CDR3 size: 14 residues. In DNA, the CDR3 is TGTGCCAGCAGTTACCCTCTATTTCATGAAAAACTGTTTTTT. The encoded protein is CASSYPLFHEKLFF.

The rearrangement uses TRBV7-9 and TRBJ2-7; the D gene could be TRBD1 or TRBD2 (6 bases each). The length of the CDR3 is 14 residues. Germline V lookup: CDR1 SEHNR, CDR2 FQNEAQ (reference sequence). With 5 bases removed from V and 2 bases from J, the gap between germline ends came to 13 bases. This chain's CDR3 is CASSAGTSTYEQYF. As DNA, the CDR3 is TGTGCCAGCAGCGCGGGGACATCGACCTACGAGCAGTACTTC.

The chain combines TRBV24-1 with TRBJ1-3; D gene ambiguous. This CDR3 region has 9 residues. Germline CDR1 reads KGHDR; CDR2 reads SFDVKD. V was pared by 9 bases and J by 10 bases, with 6 bases between. DNA for the CDR3: TGTGCCACCCCACAGACCATATATTTT. Protein sequence: CATPQTIYF.

This clone has a handful of counts. The chain employs TRBV12-5 and TRBJ1-2, with D uncertain. CDR3 length: 12 residues. V was clipped by 0 bases and J by 13 bases, with 12 bases between them. CDR1 LGHNT and CDR2 FRNRAP come from the germline V gene. DNA of the CDR3: TGTGCTAGTGGTTTGGTAGTAGGGCCTTTCACCTTC. Amino acid sequence: CASGLVVGPFTF.

This chain joins TRBV5-1 and TRBJ2-1, with D possibly TRBD2 on 5 matching bases. The germline gives CDR1 SGHRS, CDR2 YFSETQ. The CDR3 sequence is 14 residues long. The V gene lost 2 bases and the J gene lost 5 bases, with 11 bases spanning the gap. The CDR3 sequence is CASSFWTGDNEQFF. As DNA, the CDR3 is TGCGCCAGCAGCTTTTGGACTGGGGACAATGAGCAGTTCTTC.

The chain links TRBV15 to TRBJ1-4; weak D call: TRBD1 (6 bases). Trimming removed 0 bases from V and 5 bases from J, with 13 bases in between. The CDR3 is 16 residues long. CDR1 is LNHNV and CDR2 is YYDKDF in the germline V gene (reference sequence). Here the CDR3 reads CATSREGGAKNEKLFF. The CDR3 nucleotides read TGTGCCACCAGCAGAGAGGGGGGGGCCAAGAATGAAAAACTGTTTTTT.

The chain carries TRBV19 and TRBJ1-1, with a tentative D call TRBD1 (6 bases). This CDR3 is built from 14 residues. V was trimmed by 6 bases and J by 5 bases, leaving 16 bases between them. Germline V gene sequence: CDR1 LNHDA, CDR2 SQIVND (reference sequence). The CDR3 DNA reads TGTGCCAGTAGACACAGGGTCGGAGATACTGAAGCTTTCTTT. This sequence encodes CASRHRVGDTEAFF.

The chain recombines TRBV5-6 with TRBJ1-2; 7 bases fit TRBD1. CDR3 length: 14 amino acids. The germline CDR1 and CDR2 sequences are SGHDT and YYEEEE. Trimming at V came to 4 bases and at J to 5 bases, leaving 8 bases not matched to a gene. The CDR3 nucleotides are TGTGCCAGCAGCCCGGGGCAGGGGGGGTATGGCTACACCTTC. Translating it yields CASSPGQGGYGYTF.

The CDR3 nucleotides are TGCGCCAGCAGCCCCCCCGGGACAGGTGAAGCTTTCTTT. This encodes CASSPPGTGEAFF. The rearrangement joins TRBV4-1 to TRBJ1-1; TRBD1 matches 8 bases. CDR1 is MGHRA and CDR2 is YSYEKL in the germline V gene. This CDR3 is 13 amino acids long. The V and J ends lost 4 bases and 7 bases, in that order; junction bases with no gene match: 5.

The V and J genes are TRBV7-9 and TRBJ2-7, with no clear D. CDR1 is SEHNR and CDR2 is FQNEAQ in the germline V gene (reference sequence). The CDR3 is 13 residues long. V lost 3 bases, J lost 0 bases, and 6 bases lay in between. CDR3 loop: CASSFTNSYEQYF. CDR3 DNA sequence: TGTGCCAGCAGCTTTACTAACTCCTACGAGCAGTACTTC. The variable domain in full, completed from reference TRBV7-9 and TRBJ2-7, reads DTGVSQNPRHKITKRGQNVTFRCDPISEHNRLYWYRQTLGQGPEFLTYFQNEAQLEKSRLLSDRFSAERPKGSFSTLEIQRTEQGDSAMYLCASSFTNSYEQYFGPGTRLTVT.

This clone showed up just once. This chain joins TRBV9 and TRBJ2-3, with D possibly matching TRBD2 (5 bases). The CDR3 extends over 15 amino acids. Germline V gene data show CDR1 as SGDLS and CDR2 as YYNGEE. V lost 4 bases to trimming and J lost 0 bases, with 12 bases between them. CDR3 nucleotides: TGTGCCAGCAGCCCGAACGGGATAAGCACAGATACGCAGTATTTT. It translates to CASSPNGISTDTQYF. The variable domain in full, completed from reference TRBV9 and TRBJ2-3, reads DSGVTQTPKHLITATGQRVTLRCSPRSGDLSVYWYQQSLDQGLQFLIQYYNGEERAKGNILERFSAQQFPDLHSELNLSSLELGDSALYFCASSPNGISTDTQYFGPGTRLTVL.

CDR3 bases: TGTGCCAGCGGGAAAAGCGGGGGGGCAGGTGATACGCAGTATTTT. It encodes CASGKSGGAGDTQYF. The rearrangement joins TRBV5-5 to TRBJ2-3; 10 nucleotides align to TRBD2. Germline CDR1 is SGHKS and CDR2 is YYEKEE (reference sequence). The CDR3 sequence is 15 residues long. Germline trimming cut 7 bases from V and 6 bases from J; bases unmatched to any gene: 11.

This clone appeared once. V gene TRBV2 combines with J gene TRBJ1-3; no reliable D call. From germline, CDR1 is SNHLY and CDR2 FYNNEI. The CDR3 loop spans 13 amino acids. V was shortened by 3 bases and J by 1 base, with 4 bases between the two germline ends. CDR3 nucleotides: TGTGCCAGCAGTGATAGTTCTGGAAACACCATATATTTT. This sequence encodes CASSDSSGNTIYF. The full variable domain, completed using reference TRBV2 and TRBJ1-3, is EPEVTQTPSHQVTQMGQEVILRCVPISNHLYFYWYRQILGQKVEFLVSFYNNEISEKSEIFDDQFSVERPDGSNFTLKIRSTKLEDSAMYFCASSDSSGNTIYFGEGSWLTVV.